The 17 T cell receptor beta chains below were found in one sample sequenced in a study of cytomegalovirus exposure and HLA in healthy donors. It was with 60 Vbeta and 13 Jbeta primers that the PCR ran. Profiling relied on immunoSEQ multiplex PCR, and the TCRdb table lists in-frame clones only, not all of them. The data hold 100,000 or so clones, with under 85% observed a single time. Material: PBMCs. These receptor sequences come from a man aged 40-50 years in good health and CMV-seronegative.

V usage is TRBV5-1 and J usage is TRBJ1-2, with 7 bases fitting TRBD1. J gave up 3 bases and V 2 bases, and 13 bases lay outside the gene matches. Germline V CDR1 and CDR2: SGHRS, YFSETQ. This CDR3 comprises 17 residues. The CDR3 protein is CASSLRPGGGLYYGYTF. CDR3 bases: TGCGCCAGCAGCTTACGACCGGGAGGGGGCCTTTACTATGGCTACACCTTC. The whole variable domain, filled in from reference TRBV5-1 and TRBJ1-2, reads KAGVTQTPRYLIKTRGQQVTLSCSPISGHRSVSWYQQTPGQGLQFLFEYFSETQRNKGNFPGRFSGRQFSNSRSEMNVSTLELGDSALYLCASSLRPGGGLYYGYTFGSGTRLTVV.

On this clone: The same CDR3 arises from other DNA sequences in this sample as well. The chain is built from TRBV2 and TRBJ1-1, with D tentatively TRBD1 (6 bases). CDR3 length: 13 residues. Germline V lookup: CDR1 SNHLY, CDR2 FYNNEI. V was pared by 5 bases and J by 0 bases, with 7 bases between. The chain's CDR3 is CASSRQVNTEAFF. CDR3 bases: TGTGCCAGCAGTAGACAGGTGAACACTGAAGCTTTCTTT.

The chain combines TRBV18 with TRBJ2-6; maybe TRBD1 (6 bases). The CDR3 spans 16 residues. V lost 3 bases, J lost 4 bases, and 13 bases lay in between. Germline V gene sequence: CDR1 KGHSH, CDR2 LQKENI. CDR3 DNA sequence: TGTGCCAGCTCACCCGCTACAGGGCCCGGGGCCAACGTCCTGACTTTC. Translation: CASSPATGPGANVLTF.

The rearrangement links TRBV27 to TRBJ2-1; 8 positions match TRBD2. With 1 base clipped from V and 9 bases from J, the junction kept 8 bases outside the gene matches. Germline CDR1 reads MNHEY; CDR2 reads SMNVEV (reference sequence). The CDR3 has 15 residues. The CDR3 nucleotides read TGTGCCAGCAGTTTATACGGGGGGGCTAAAGGTGAGCAGTTCTTC. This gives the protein CASSLYGGAKGEQFF.

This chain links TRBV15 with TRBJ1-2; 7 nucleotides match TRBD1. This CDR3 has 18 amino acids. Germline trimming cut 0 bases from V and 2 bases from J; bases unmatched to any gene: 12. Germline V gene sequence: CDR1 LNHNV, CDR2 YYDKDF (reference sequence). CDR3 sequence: CATSRDRFSGTVNYGYTF. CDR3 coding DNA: TGTGCCACCAGCAGAGATCGTTTCTCCGGGACAGTCAACTATGGCTACACCTTC.

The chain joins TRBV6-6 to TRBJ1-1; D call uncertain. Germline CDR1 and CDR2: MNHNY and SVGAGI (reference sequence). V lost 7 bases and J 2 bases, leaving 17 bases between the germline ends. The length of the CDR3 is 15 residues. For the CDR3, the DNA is TGTGCCAGCACCCCCGGAACAGTCATTAACACTGAAGCTTTCTTT. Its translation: CASTPGTVINTEAFF.

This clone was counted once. DNA of the CDR3: TGTGCCAGCAGCTTTGGGGCATCAAATACGCAGTATTTT. This translates into CASSFGASNTQYF. V and J are TRBV5-6 and TRBJ2-3; D perhaps matches TRBD1 (5 bases). Germline CDR1 SGHDT, CDR2 YYEEEE. This CDR3 has 13 amino acids. Trimming left V 2 bases short and J 7 bases short, with 11 bases between.

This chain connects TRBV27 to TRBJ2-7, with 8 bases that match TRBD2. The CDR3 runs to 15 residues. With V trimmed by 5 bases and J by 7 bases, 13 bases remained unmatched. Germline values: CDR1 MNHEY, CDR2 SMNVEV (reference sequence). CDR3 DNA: TGTGCCAGCAGTATTAGCGGGGCCAACCGGGTTGAGCAGTACTTC. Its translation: CASSISGANRVEQYF.

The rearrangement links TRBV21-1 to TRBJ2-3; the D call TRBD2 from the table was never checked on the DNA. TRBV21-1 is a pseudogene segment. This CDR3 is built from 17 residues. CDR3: CASSLREAGRVGDTQYF. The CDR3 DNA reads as TGTGCCAGCAGCTTAAGGGAGGCAGGGCGAGTAGGGGATACGCAGTATTTT.

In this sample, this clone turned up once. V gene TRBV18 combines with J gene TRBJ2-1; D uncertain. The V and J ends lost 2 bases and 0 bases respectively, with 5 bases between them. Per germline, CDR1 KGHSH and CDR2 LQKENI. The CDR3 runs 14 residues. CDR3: CASSPMRSYNEQFF. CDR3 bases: TGTGCCAGCTCACCAATGCGCTCCTACAATGAGCAGTTCTTC.

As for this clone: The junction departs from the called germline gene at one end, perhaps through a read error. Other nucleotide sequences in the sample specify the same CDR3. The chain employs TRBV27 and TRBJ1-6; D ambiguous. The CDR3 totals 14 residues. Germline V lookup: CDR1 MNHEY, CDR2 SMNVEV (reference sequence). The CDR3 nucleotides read TGTGCCAGCAGTTCCCCAGACTATAATTCCCCCCTCCACTTT. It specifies CASSSPDYNSPLHF.

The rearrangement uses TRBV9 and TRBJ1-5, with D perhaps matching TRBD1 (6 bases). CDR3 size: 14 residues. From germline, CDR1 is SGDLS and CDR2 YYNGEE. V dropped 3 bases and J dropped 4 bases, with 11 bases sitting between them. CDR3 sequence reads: CASSATGQNQPQHF. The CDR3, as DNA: TGTGCCAGCAGCGCGACAGGCCAAAATCAGCCCCAGCATTTT.

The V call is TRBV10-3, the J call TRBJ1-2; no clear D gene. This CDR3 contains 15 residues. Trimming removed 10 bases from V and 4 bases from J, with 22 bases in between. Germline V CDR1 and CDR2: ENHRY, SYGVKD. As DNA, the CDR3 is TGTGCCAGCAGACCCCGAATAGGAAGCGGCTATGGCTACACCTTC. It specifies CASRPRIGSGYGYTF.

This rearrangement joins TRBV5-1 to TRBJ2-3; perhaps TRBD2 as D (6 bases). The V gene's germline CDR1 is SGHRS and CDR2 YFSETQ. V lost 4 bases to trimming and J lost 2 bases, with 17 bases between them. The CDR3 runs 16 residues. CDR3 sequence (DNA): TGCGCCAGCAGCATCGGGACTTTTCTGATCACAGATACGCAGTATTTT. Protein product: CASSIGTFLITDTQYF. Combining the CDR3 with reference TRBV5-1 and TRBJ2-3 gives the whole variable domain KAGVTQTPRYLIKTRGQQVTLSCSPISGHRSVSWYQQTPGQGLQFLFEYFSETQRNKGNFPGRFSGRQFSNSRSEMNVSTLELGDSALYLCASSIGTFLITDTQYFGPGTRLTVL.

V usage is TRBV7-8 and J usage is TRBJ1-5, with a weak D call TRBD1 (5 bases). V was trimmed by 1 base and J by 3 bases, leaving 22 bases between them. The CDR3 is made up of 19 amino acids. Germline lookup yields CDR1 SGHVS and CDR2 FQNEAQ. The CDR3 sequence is CASSLGRSGGPADNQPQHF. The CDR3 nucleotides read TGTGCCAGCAGCTTAGGACGGTCGGGGGGACCCGCCGACAATCAGCCCCAGCATTTT.

The CDR3 reads CASSQYNTGSDYTF. CDR3 DNA: TGTGCCAGCAGCCAGTATAACACAGGGTCTGACTACACCTTC. The V gene is TRBV14, the J gene TRBJ1-2, with TRBD1 as a possible D gene (6 bases). The CDR3 length is 14 residues. Trimming pared 3 bases from V and 10 bases from J, leaving 18 bases between. Germline V gene sequence: CDR1 SGHDN, CDR2 FVKESK.

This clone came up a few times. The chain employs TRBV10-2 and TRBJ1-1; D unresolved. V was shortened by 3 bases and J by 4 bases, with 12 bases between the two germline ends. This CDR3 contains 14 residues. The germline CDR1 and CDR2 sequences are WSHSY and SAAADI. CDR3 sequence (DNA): TGCGCCAGCAGTGAAAAAGGGCGGGGCACTGAAGCTTTCTTT. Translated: CASSEKGRGTEAFF.